One and the same sample provided the 32 T cell receptor beta chains below, sequenced in a study of CD8 T cells in ankylosing spondylitis. In TCRdb, the 5' RACE reads were re-called with MiXCR into one record per CDR3 protein. Here the sample spans 300,000 to 350,000 distinct CDR3 sequences, roughly 14% being singletons. Sequencing was carried out using blood, either unsorted or a sorted T cell fraction (not recorded which). Receptors originate from a male donor with ankylosing spondylitis or in good health (not recorded which).

The chain links TRBV12-3 or TRBV12-4 to TRBJ1-5; no clear D gene. V was cut by 4 bases and J by 1 base, with 8 bases left in between. The CDR3 runs 14 residues. The CDR3, as DNA: TGTGCCAGCAGTTCCCGGGTGAGCAATCAGCCCCAGCATTTT. Its translation: CASSSRVSNQPQHF.

The chain uses TRBV7-8 and TRBJ2-7, with 7 nucleotides matching TRBD2. Germline CDR1 reads SGHVS; CDR2 reads FQNEAQ. V was clipped by 1 base and J by 7 bases; unmatched bases: 7. The CDR3 runs to 14 residues. CDR3 residues: CASSLGEGFGEQYF. CDR3 nucleotide sequence: TGTGCCAGCAGCTTAGGGGAGGGGTTCGGGGAGCAGTACTTC.

In this sample, this clonotype turned up a few times. The CDR3 loop reads CASSLGTSAYEQYF. The CDR3 coding sequence is TGTGCCAGCAGCTTAGGGACTAGCGCTTACGAGCAGTACTTC. The chain combines TRBV11-2 with TRBJ2-7; 9 bases fit TRBD2. With V trimmed by 1 base and J by 4 bases, 2 bases remained unmatched. Looked up from germline, CDR1 is SGHAT and CDR2 is FQNNGV. This CDR3 is 14 amino acids long.

The chain joins TRBV7-9 to TRBJ2-2; TRBD2 matches 8 bases. The CDR3 runs 15 residues. Germline trimming cut 2 bases from V and 3 bases from J; bases unmatched to any gene: 2. In germline, CDR1 is SEHNR, CDR2 FQNEAQ (reference sequence). The CDR3 sequence: CASSLPGLDTGELFF. The CDR3 DNA reads TGTGCCAGCAGCTTACCGGGACTAGACACCGGGGAGCTGTTTTTT.

The V and J genes are TRBV4-1 and TRBJ1-1; D remains ambiguous. This CDR3 is built from 17 residues. The germline V gene has CDR1 MGHRA and CDR2 YSYEKL. The V end lost 1 base, the J end lost 0 bases, and 15 bases lay between the germline ends. The CDR3 is CASSQVRGRPLNTEAFF. The CDR3, as DNA: TGCGCCAGCAGCCAAGTCCGCGGCAGGCCTCTGAACACTGAAGCTTTCTTT.

This clonotype was detected a few times. The rearrangement links TRBV6-1 to TRBJ2-7, with 9 positions matching TRBD1. V was pared by 11 bases and J by 1 base, with 9 bases of the junction left unmatched. CDR3 length equals 14 residues. Germline CDR1 reads MNHNS; CDR2 reads SASEGT. This CDR3 reads CASGRTGVSYEQYF. CDR3 nucleotide sequence: TGTGCCTCGGGGCGGACAGGGGTATCCTACGAGCAGTACTTC.

Only a few counts were recorded for this clonotype. This chain connects TRBV2 to TRBJ2-7; 11 bases agree with TRBD2. The CDR3 has 15 amino acids. Trimming cost V 6 bases and J 6 bases; bases outside gene matches: 10. Germline CDR1 and CDR2: SNHLY and FYNNEI. The chain's CDR3 is CASRSYSGGAVEQYF. CDR3 in DNA: TGTGCCAGCAGGAGCTATAGCGGGGGGGCCGTCGAGCAGTACTTC.

This clonotype was counted only a few times. The chain has TRBV5-6 and TRBJ2-3; D possibly matches TRBD1 or TRBD2 (6 bases each). V lost 6 bases and J lost 3, with 23 bases in between. The CDR3 is 17 residues long. Germline values: CDR1 SGHDT, CDR2 YYEEEE. CDR3 amino acids: CASTGDFGGGETDTQYF. The CDR3 nucleotides are TGTGCCAGCACCGGGGACTTTGGGGGCGGTGAAACAGATACGCAGTATTTT.

This chain links TRBV5-1 with TRBJ2-7, with 8 bases aligning to TRBD1. After removal of 5 bases from V and 0 bases from J, the junction contained 10 bases not matched to a gene. This CDR3 region has 16 residues. Germline CDR1 is SGHRS and CDR2 is YFSETQ. DNA for the CDR3: TGCGCCAGCAGGGGACAGGAATCCCTAAGCTCCTACGAGCAGTACTTC. This encodes CASRGQESLSSYEQYF.

The genes are TRBV3-1 and TRBJ2-5; D possibly corresponds to TRBD1 (5 bases). The CDR3 contains 16 residues. The V gene's germline CDR1 is LGHDT and CDR2 YNNKEL (reference sequence). The V end lost 4 bases, the J end lost 5 bases, and 20 bases lay between the germline ends. For the CDR3, the DNA is TGTGCCAGCAGCCCGGGCCAACAACAGGCGGTCGAGACCCAGTACTTC. As protein: CASSPGQQQAVETQYF.

The J gene is TRBJ2-7, the V gene TRBV30; D not resolved. CDR1 is GTSNPN, CDR2 SVGIG, per germline (reference sequence). CDR3 size: 12 residues. This CDR3 reads CAFGRKRYEQYF. CDR3 DNA: TGTGCTTTCGGCCGAAAGCGATACGAGCAGTACTTC.

The chain carries TRBV15 and TRBJ2-5; D is perhaps TRBD1 or TRBD2 (6 bases each). This CDR3 contains 14 residues. Per germline, CDR1 LNHNV and CDR2 YYDKDF (reference sequence). Trimming stripped 7 bases from V and 8 bases from J, with 20 bases between. CDR3 in amino acids: CATKAGHLKVTQYF. CDR3 nucleotide sequence: TGTGCCACCAAGGCGGGACACTTAAAGGTCACCCAGTACTTC. The full variable domain, in which reference TRBV15 and TRBJ2-5 provide the parts outside the CDR3, is DAMVIQNPRYQVTQFGKPVTLSCSQTLNHNVMYWYQQKSSQAPKLLFHYYDKDFNNEADTPDNFQSRRPNTSFCFLDIRSPGLGDTAMYLCATKAGHLKVTQYFGPGTRLLVL.

The gene calls are TRBV15 and TRBJ2-2, with D unresolved. Germline CDR1 is LNHNV and CDR2 is YYDKDF (reference sequence). CDR3 length equals 13 residues. The ends were cut back, 1 base at V and 7 bases at J, with 7 bases in the middle. The CDR3 loop reads CATSRVEVGELFF. The CDR3 DNA is TGTGCCACCAGCAGAGTCGAGGTCGGGGAGCTGTTTTTT.

The table lists this clonotype with a few counts. The rearrangement links TRBV24-1 to TRBJ2-2; D possibly corresponds to TRBD1 (5 bases). The CDR3 runs 13 residues. Trimming removed 9 bases from V and 1 base from J, with 8 bases in between. Germline-derived CDR1 and CDR2 are KGHDR and SFDVKD. The CDR3 DNA reads TGTGCCACCCAAGGACAGAACACCGGGGAGCTGTTTTTT. Amino acids: CATQGQNTGELFF.

This clonotype was seen more than once but under ten times. The chain links TRBV15 to TRBJ2-3; D call uncertain. From germline, CDR1 is LNHNV and CDR2 YYDKDF (reference sequence). The V end was cut by 1 base, the J end by 2 bases, with 10 bases between. CDR3 length: 15 amino acids. The CDR3: CATSRGGDITDTQYF. The CDR3 DNA reads TGTGCCACCAGCAGAGGAGGAGACATCACAGATACGCAGTATTTT.

This clonotype showed up just a few times. The chain uses TRBV20-1 and TRBJ2-7; D is perhaps TRBD2 (5 bases). The CDR3 totals 13 residues. Germline V gene lookup returns CDR1 DFQATT and CDR2 SNEGSKA (reference sequence). With 1 base removed from V and 6 bases from J, the gap between germline ends came to 13 bases. The CDR3 sequence is CSARVPGGGEQYF. CDR3 in DNA: TGCAGTGCTAGAGTCCCAGGTGGAGGCGAGCAGTACTTC.

This clonotype was recorded a few times. The chain couples TRBV20-1 to TRBJ1-2; TRBD1 matches 7 bases. Losses at the gene ends were 3 bases for V and 0 bases for J; bases not matched to a gene: 4. CDR1 and CDR2 from the germline V gene are DFQATT and SNEGSKA (reference sequence). This CDR3 is built from 14 residues. The CDR3 DNA is TGCAGTGCTAGGCGGGACAGCCCTAACTATGGCTACACCTTC. Translated: CSARRDSPNYGYTF.

This clonotype appeared a few times. The chain is built from TRBV6-1 and TRBJ2-1, with 8 positions matching TRBD2. The germline gives CDR1 MNHNS, CDR2 SASEGT. Trimming removed 3 bases from V and 1 base from J; junction bases left unmatched: 8. CDR3 length: 17 amino acids. The chain's CDR3 is CASSEAPVAGSYNEQFF. The CDR3 region has the DNA TGTGCCAGCAGTGAGGCCCCAGTAGCGGGGTCCTACAATGAGCAGTTCTTC.

For the CDR3, the DNA is TGTGCCAGCAGTTTAGCGCCCCGGTTTGGCTACACCTTC. This translates into CASSLAPRFGYTF. The chain combines TRBV12-3 or TRBV12-4 with TRBJ1-2; D is uncertain. Trimming stripped 0 bases from V and 7 bases from J, with 9 bases between. CDR3 length: 13 residues.

V usage is TRBV5-1 and J usage is TRBJ2-7; TRBD1 agrees at 7 bases. Germline lookup yields CDR1 SGHRS and CDR2 YFSETQ. With V trimmed by 3 bases and J by 10 bases, 13 bases remained unmatched. This CDR3 has 14 residues. In DNA form, the CDR3 reads TGCGCCAGCAGCTCGGGACAGCCTGGCGGGCATCAGTACTTC. This codes for CASSSGQPGGHQYF. Variable domain in full (rest from reference TRBV5-1 and TRBJ2-7): KAGVTQTPRYLIKTRGQQVTLSCSPISGHRSVSWYQQTPGQGLQFLFEYFSETQRNKGNFPGRFSGRQFSNSRSEMNVSTLELGDSALYLCASSSGQPGGHQYFGPGTRLTVT.

This clonotype has more than one count but fewer than ten. This chain links TRBV29-1 with TRBJ2-2, with 8 bases identical to TRBD1. V lost 7 bases to trimming and J lost 7 bases; unmatched junction nucleotides: 8. CDR1 SQVTM and CDR2 ANQGSEA come from the germline V gene. This CDR3 spans 13 amino acids. The CDR3 protein is CSAPSGGGGELFF. CDR3 nucleotides: TGCAGCGCCCCCTCAGGGGGCGGCGGGGAGCTGTTTTTT.

This clonotype was seen a few times. The chain uses TRBV27 and TRBJ2-2, with 8 bases identical to TRBD1. The CDR3 has 15 residues. V gave up 3 bases and J gave up 11 bases; unmatched junction bases: 11. Per the germline V gene, CDR1 is MNHEY and CDR2 is SMNVEV (reference sequence). CDR3 sequence: CASSLTLRGHHELFF. The CDR3 DNA follows: TGTGCCAGCAGTTTGACTCTCAGGGGGCATCATGAGCTGTTTTTT.

The chain is built from TRBV5-6 and TRBJ2-7, with 9 bases fitting TRBD2. This CDR3 is 14 amino acids long. The trim removed 3 bases at V and 3 bases at J, leaving 4 bases unmatched. Germline CDR1 SGHDT, CDR2 YYEEEE. CDR3 protein: CASSYSGGIYEQYF. CDR3 coding DNA: TGTGCCAGCAGCTACAGCGGGGGGATCTACGAGCAGTACTTC.

The J gene is TRBJ2-7, the V gene TRBV5-1; a possible D gene is TRBD2 (6 bases). Trimming removed 3 bases at V and 3 bases at J, with 13 bases between. The CDR3 runs 14 residues. Per germline, CDR1 SGHRS and CDR2 YFSETQ. CDR3 in DNA: TGCGCCAGCAGCTGGAGCGGGCAGGGCTACGAGCAGTACTTC. It codes for CASSWSGQGYEQYF.

The sample holds a few counts of this clonotype. The rearrangement joins TRBV5-1 to TRBJ2-7; 7 nucleotides agree with TRBD1. The CDR3 is 14 amino acids. With 3 bases clipped from V and 2 bases from J, the junction kept 5 bases outside the gene matches. Germline values: CDR1 SGHRS, CDR2 YFSETQ. This CDR3 reads CASSWTGTAYEQYF. The CDR3 DNA reads TGCGCCAGCAGCTGGACCGGGACAGCCTACGAGCAGTACTTC.

This clonotype was counted many times. The genes are TRBV30 and TRBJ2-3, with a weak D call TRBD2 (6 bases). The CDR3 contains 15 residues. Trimming cost V 1 base and J 0 bases, with 11 bases left between them. CDR1 GTSNPN and CDR2 SVGIG come from the germline V gene (reference sequence). Here the CDR3 reads CAWSEGSGSTDTQYF. As DNA, the CDR3 is TGTGCCTGGAGTGAGGGTAGCGGCAGCACAGATACGCAGTATTTT.

The J gene is TRBJ2-7, the V gene TRBV12-3 or TRBV12-4; maybe TRBD2 (6 bases). CDR3 length equals 14 residues. V was clipped by 5 bases and J by 4 bases, with 15 bases between them. Here the CDR3 DNA reads TGTGCCAGCAGTCTGCCCGGGACTTTATACGAGCAGTACTTC. Translated: CASSLPGTLYEQYF.

CDR3 protein: CSATGTNEKLFF. The CDR3 region has the DNA TGCAGCGCGACAGGGACTAATGAAAAACTGTTTTTT. The chain carries TRBV29-1 and TRBJ1-4; 7 bases align to TRBD1. The CDR3 spans 12 residues. Germline CDR1 reads SQVTM; CDR2 reads ANQGSEA. The V and J ends lost 7 bases and 2 bases, in that order; junction bases with no gene match: 1.

The chain couples TRBV7-6 to TRBJ2-5, with TRBD2 matching 8 bases. Germline values: CDR1 SGHVS, CDR2 FNYEAQ. The CDR3 is 14 residues long. Germline trimming cut 4 bases from V and 5 bases from J; bases unmatched to any gene: 6. DNA for the CDR3: TGTGCCAGCAGCTCTTTTTCGGGAGGGGAGACCCAGTACTTC. Protein sequence: CASSSFSGGETQYF.

This clonotype was picked up a small number of times. No DNA is shown, since the ends of the CDR3 on it are uncertain; the CDR3 is the one TCRdb lists. V usage is TRBV2 and J usage is TRBJ1-6; the table's D call, TRBD1, has no DNA check behind it. The length of the CDR3 is 14 amino acids, counting both ends. CDR1 SNHLY and CDR2 FYNNEI come from the germline V gene. The CDR3 protein is CASILDSVGSPLHF.

This clonotype was detected a few times. The genes are TRBV5-1 and TRBJ2-3; D remains ambiguous. Germline-derived CDR1 and CDR2 are SGHRS and YFSETQ. Trimming removed 0 bases from V and 2 bases from J, with 7 bases in between. The CDR3 extends over 14 amino acids. This CDR3 reads CASSLGRPTDTQYF. The CDR3 DNA is TGCGCCAGCAGCTTGGGAAGGCCCACAGATACGCAGTATTTT. The complete variable domain, with remaining parts taken from reference TRBV5-1 and TRBJ2-3, reads KAGVTQTPRYLIKTRGQQVTLSCSPISGHRSVSWYQQTPGQGLQFLFEYFSETQRNKGNFPGRFSGRQFSNSRSEMNVSTLELGDSALYLCASSLGRPTDTQYFGPGTRLTVL.

This clonotype was counted only a few times. The rearrangement joins TRBV6-1 to TRBJ2-7; 9 nucleotides agree with TRBD2. The CDR3 contains 15 residues. The trim removed 8 bases at V and 3 bases at J, leaving 11 bases unmatched. Germline V gives CDR1 MNHNS, CDR2 SASEGT. DNA of the CDR3: TGTGCCAGCGGGACGAAAAGGACTAGCGTCTACGAGCAGTACTTC. This gives the protein CASGTKRTSVYEQYF.